The 12 T cell receptor beta chains given below trace back to one sample, sequenced in a study of cytomegalovirus exposure and HLA in healthy donors. Primers: 60 Vbeta forward and 13 Jbeta reverse. Some clones are missing from TCRdb's copy, which holds only in-frame ones; the method was immunoSEQ multiplex PCR. The sample lists some 150,000 clones; about 83% were seen once. The sequencing input was PBMCs. Receptors originate from a woman in her forties in good health and CMV-seronegative.

The chain uses TRBV6-1 and TRBJ1-1, with D perhaps TRBD1 (5 bases). CDR1 is MNHNS and CDR2 is SASEGT in the germline V gene. V dropped 7 bases and J dropped 3 bases, with 15 bases sitting between them. This CDR3 has 14 residues. CDR3 in amino acids: CASILGWGDTEAFF. The CDR3 DNA sequence: TGTGCCAGCATCCTCGGATGGGGGGACACTGAAGCTTTCTTT.

This clone was counted between two and nine times. CDR3 in amino acids: CAIQGSGANVLTF. In DNA form, the CDR3 reads TGTGCCATACAGGGATCTGGGGCCAACGTCCTGACTTTC. The chain employs TRBV6-6 and TRBJ2-6; a possible D gene is TRBD1 (6 bases). The CDR3 has 13 residues. Germline CDR1 and CDR2: MNHNY and SVGAGI (reference sequence). Between the trimmed V and J ends, which lost 10 bases and 1 base, there was a span of 8 bases.

The V gene is TRBV7-2, the J gene TRBJ1-1; maybe TRBD1 (6 bases). Germline lookup yields CDR1 SGHTA and CDR2 FQGNSA. This CDR3 has 14 amino acids. The ends were cut back, 0 bases at V and 7 bases at J, with 12 bases in the middle. CDR3: CASSLASGVSEAFF. The CDR3 DNA follows: TGTGCCAGCAGCTTAGCGTCAGGGGTGAGTGAAGCTTTCTTT.

This rearrangement joins TRBV6-1 to TRBJ1-5; no clear D. Germline CDR1 and CDR2: MNHNS and SASEGT. This CDR3 is 13 amino acids long. V gave up 6 bases and J gave up 5 bases, with 11 bases separating them. CDR3 DNA sequence: TGTGCCAGCAGCCTATCGAGGTATCAGCCCCAGCATTTT. Translation: CASSLSRYQPQHF.

The chain links TRBV27 to TRBJ1-1; 11 nucleotides line up with TRBD1. V shed 7 bases, J shed 0 bases, and the junction held 22 bases outside the gene matches. Germline lookup yields CDR1 MNHEY and CDR2 SMNVEV (reference sequence). CDR3 length: 21 residues. Here the CDR3 reads CASTSRGSDRGQINMNTEAFF. The CDR3 nucleotides read TGTGCCAGCACCTCCCGGGGGTCGGACAGGGGGCAGATTAACATGAACACTGAAGCTTTCTTT.

The chain carries TRBV11-3 and TRBJ1-1; D ambiguous. The CDR3 has 14 residues. CDR1 and CDR2 from the germline V gene are SGHNT and YENEEA. V was cut by 2 bases and J by 1 base, with 8 bases left in between. As DNA, the CDR3 is TGTGCCAGCAGCTTAAGTCCGGGGAACACTGAAGCTTTCTTT. Amino acids: CASSLSPGNTEAFF.

CDR3 sequence: CASSIGHRQTNEQFF. The CDR3 nucleotides are TGCGCCAGCAGCATTGGACACCGGCAGACGAATGAGCAGTTCTTC. This chain connects TRBV5-1 to TRBJ2-1; a weak D match, TRBD1 (5 bases). The germline V gene has CDR1 SGHRS and CDR2 YFSETQ. Trimming removed 4 bases from V and 7 bases from J, with 18 bases in between. CDR3 length: 15 residues.

The V gene is TRBV6-4, the J gene TRBJ1-6; the D gene is possibly TRBD1 (6 bases). With 3 bases removed from V and 6 bases from J, the gap between germline ends came to 21 bases. Germline V gene data show CDR1 as MRHNA and CDR2 as SNTAGT. The CDR3 contains 18 residues. In DNA form, the CDR3 reads TGTGCCAGCAGTGAGGATGTGACAGGAGGTACGGCTAATTCACCCCTCCACTTT. Protein: CASSEDVTGGTANSPLHF.

The chain recombines TRBV5-1 with TRBJ1-1; tentatively, D is TRBD1 (6 bases). The CDR3 runs 16 residues. The V gene lost 4 bases and the J gene lost 0 bases, with 16 bases spanning the gap. Germline V gene sequence: CDR1 SGHRS, CDR2 YFSETQ. The DNA for the CDR3 is TGCGCCAGCAGCCCAGGGACAACCTTCATGAACACTGAAGCTTTCTTT. This codes for CASSPGTTFMNTEAFF. Together with reference TRBV5-1 and TRBJ1-1, the CDR3 gives the full variable domain: KAGVTQTPRYLIKTRGQQVTLSCSPISGHRSVSWYQQTPGQGLQFLFEYFSETQRNKGNFPGRFSGRQFSNSRSEMNVSTLELGDSALYLCASSPGTTFMNTEAFFGQGTRLTVV.

This clone was observed once. V and J are TRBV7-9 and TRBJ1-5, with a tentative D call TRBD1 (6 bases). Per germline, CDR1 SEHNR and CDR2 FQNEAQ (reference sequence). The V and J ends lost 4 bases and 7 bases respectively, with 23 bases between them. This CDR3 comprises 17 residues. This chain's CDR3 is CASSSELKTGLKQPQHF. The CDR3 DNA reads TGTGCCAGCAGCTCGGAATTAAAAACAGGGCTTAAGCAGCCCCAGCATTTT.

This clone has a handful of counts. This chain uses TRBV5-6 with TRBJ2-1, with a weak D call TRBD1 (5 bases). The germline V and J ends were trimmed by 0 bases and 9 bases, with 7 bases remaining between them. Per germline, CDR1 SGHDT and CDR2 YYEEEE. CDR3 length equals 12 residues. The CDR3 is CASSLEGIEQFF. The DNA of the CDR3 is TGTGCCAGCAGCTTGGAGGGGATTGAGCAGTTCTTC.

The chain joins TRBV29-1 to TRBJ2-7, with 10 bases that match TRBD2. V shed 3 bases, J shed 2 bases, and the junction held 7 bases outside the gene matches. This CDR3 region has 15 residues. CDR1 is SQVTM, CDR2 ANQGSEA, per germline. The chain's CDR3 is CSVETSSGRTYEQYF. The CDR3 DNA is TGCAGCGTTGAGACTTCTAGCGGGAGAACCTACGAGCAGTACTTC.